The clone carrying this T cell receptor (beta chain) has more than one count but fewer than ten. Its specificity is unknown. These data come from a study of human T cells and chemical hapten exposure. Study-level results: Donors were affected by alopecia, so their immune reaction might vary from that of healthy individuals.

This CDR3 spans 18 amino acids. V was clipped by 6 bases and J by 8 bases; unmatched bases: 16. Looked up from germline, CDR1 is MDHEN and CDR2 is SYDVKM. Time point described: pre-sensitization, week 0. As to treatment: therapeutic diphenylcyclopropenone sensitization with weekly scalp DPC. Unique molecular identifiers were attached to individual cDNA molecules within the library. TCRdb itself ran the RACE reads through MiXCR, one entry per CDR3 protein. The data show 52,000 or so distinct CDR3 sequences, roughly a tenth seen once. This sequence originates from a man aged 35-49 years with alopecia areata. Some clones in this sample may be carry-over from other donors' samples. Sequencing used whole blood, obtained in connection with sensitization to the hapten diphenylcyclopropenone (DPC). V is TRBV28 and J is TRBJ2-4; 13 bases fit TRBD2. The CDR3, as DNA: TGTGCCAGCAGCCCTGATACCGGACTAGCGGGAGAAAGGCACATTCAGTACTTC. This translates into CASSPDTGLAGERHIQYF.